These T cell receptor beta chains were read from a single sample in a study of blood T cell repertoires in COVID-19. Method: immunoSEQ multiplex PCR; TCRdb's copy keeps in-frame clones and lacks some. The sample holds nearly 40,000 clones, around 84% seen once. Source material: peripheral blood. These receptors originate from a man aged 45 to 65 with active or convalescent COVID-19. Each CDR3 is given with its conserved first and last residue. The D gene is left open where the match is weak. Some rows mark clone size as missing; the rest say once, few, many or name a class of expanded clone.

d_gene,abundance,v_gene,len,j_gene,CDR3nt,CDR3aa
-,-,TRBV7-6,16,TRBJ1-3,TGTGCCAGCAGCTTACAGCCCGGGTACTCTGGAAACACCATATATTTT,CASSLQPGYSGNTIYF
-,-,TRBV4-2,13,TRBJ2-3,TGTGCCAGCAGCCAAGACCGTGGCGATACGCAGTATTTT,CASSQDRGDTQYF
TRBD1,-,TRBV5-4,14,TRBJ1-1,TGTGCCAGCAGCTGGACAGGGGGGAACACTGAAGCTTTCTTT,CASSWTGGNTEAFF
-,few,TRBV29-1,11,TRBJ2-1,TGCAGCGTTGAATTATACAATGAGCAGTTCTTC,CSVELYNEQFF
-,-,TRBV9,15,TRBJ2-7,TGTGCCAGCAGCGCTGGGGCAGGGATAGACTACGAGCAGTACTTC,CASSAGAGIDYEQYF
TRBD1,-,TRBV2,13,TRBJ1-1,TGTGCCAGCGGAGGACAGGGTTATGATGAAGCTTTCTTT,CASGGQGYDEAFF
-,-,TRBV3-1/TRBV3-2,12,TRBJ2-7,TGTGCCAGCAGCCAAGTCGGGTACGAGCAGTACTTC,CASSQVGYEQYF
-,once,TRBV3-1/TRBV3-2,12,TRBJ2-1,TGTGCCAGCAGCCAAGCGCGGGCCGAGCAGTTCTTC,CASSQARAEQFF
-,-,TRBV28,15,TRBJ2-7,TGTGCCAGCAGTTTGGGGCAGGCGTCCGCTCACGAGCAGTACTTC,CASSLGQASAHEQYF
TRBD2,-,TRBV4-1,15,TRBJ2-7,TGCGCCAGCAGCCAAGATCTAGCGGAGAACTACGAGCAGTACTTC,CASSQDLAENYEQYF
-,-,TRBV14,14,TRBJ2-7,TGTGCCAGCAGCCAGACCCGGGAACGGAGGACGCAGTACTTC,CASSQTRERRTQYF
-,-,TRBV18,14,TRBJ2-1,TGTGCCAGCTCACCAATCACAGCATACAATGAGCAGTTCTTC,CASSPITAYNEQFF
-,-,TRBV11-3,13,TRBJ2-1,TGTGCCAGCAGCTTAACCGCTTTGAGAGAGCAGTTCTTC,CASSLTALREQFF
TRBD2,-,TRBV6-2/TRBV6-3,16,TRBJ2-1,TGTGCCAGCAGTCCCTGGCGGGGGGGGTCCTACAATGAGCAGTTCTTC,CASSPWRGGSYNEQFF
-,-,TRBV2,14,TRBJ1-2,TGTGCCAGCCTCACTGGGGCCCAAAACTATGGCTACACCTTC,CASLTGAQNYGYTF
-,-,TRBV28,12,TRBJ2-2,TGTGCCAGCAAACAGGGTTTGGGGGAGCTGTTTTTT,CASKQGLGELFF
-,-,TRBV27,14,TRBJ2-7,TGTGCCAGCAGTTTAGGGGCAGGCAGTTCCGAGCAGTACTTC,CASSLGAGSSEQYF
-,-,TRBV30,12,TRBJ2-2,TGTGCCTGGACTCCAGGGGTGGGGGAGCTGTTTTTT,CAWTPGVGELFF
TRBD1,-,TRBV18,17,TRBJ2-5,TGTGCCAGCTCAGACGGATCCCTGACAGGGGGCGCGGAGACCCAGTACTTC,CASSDGSLTGGAETQYF
TRBD1,-,TRBV11-3,16,TRBJ2-1,TGTGCCAGCAGCTACCGGGACAGGGGGCCTTACAATGAGCAGTTCTTC,CASSYRDRGPYNEQFF
-,-,TRBV7-3,17,TRBJ1-1,TGTGCCAGCAGCTTAAATCCCGCCTCTTTCAAGGGGACTGAAGCTTTCTTT,CASSLNPASFKGTEAFF
TRBD1,-,TRBV6-5,14,TRBJ1-5,TGTGCCAGCAGTTACGGGACAGGCAATCAGCCCCAGCATTTT,CASSYGTGNQPQHF
-,-,TRBV4-2,14,TRBJ1-2,TGTGCCAGCAGCCAAGGAGTTCTTAACTATGGCTACACCTTC,CASSQGVLNYGYTF
-,-,TRBV13,13,TRBJ2-3,TGTGCCAGCAGCTTAGTTCCGACAGATACGCAGTATTTT,CASSLVPTDTQYF
TRBD1,once,TRBV5-6,13,TRBJ1-1,TGTGCCAGCAGCTTCTCAGGGGGCGCAGAAGCTTTCTTT,CASSFSGGAEAFF
TRBD1,-,TRBV28,13,TRBJ1-2,TGTGCCAGCACCGACAGGGGGCGGGGTGGCTACACCTTC,CASTDRGRGGYTF
TRBD2,few,TRBV7-9,15,TRBJ2-7,TGTGCCAGCAGCCGTCGGGAAGCGGGAGCCTACGAGCAGTACTTC,CASSRREAGAYEQYF
-,-,TRBV10-2,15,TRBJ2-5,TGCGCCAGCAGTTCGGGGAACAGCAACCAAGAGACCCAGTACTTC,CASSSGNSNQETQYF
TRBD1,-,TRBV7-2,11,TRBJ1-1,TGTGCCAGCAGCTCGGACAGGGAAGCTTTCTTT,CASSSDREAFF
-,-,TRBV3-1/TRBV3-2,13,TRBJ2-3,TGTGCCAGCAGGTCCCCCCCCGGGGATACGCAGTATTTT,CASRSPPGDTQYF
TRBD2,-,TRBV30,16,TRBJ2-2,TGTGCCTGGAGTATAGGGGGTAGCGGGGGTTCCGGGGAGCTGTTTTTT,CAWSIGGSGGSGELFF
-,-,TRBV4-1,15,TRBJ2-7,TGCGCCAGCAGCCAAGAAGAGGGAAAGCACTACGAGCAGTACTTC,CASSQEEGKHYEQYF
-,-,TRBV18,16,TRBJ2-3,TGTGCCAGCTCACCCACCCAATGGGGGGGCACAGATACGCAGTATTTT,CASSPTQWGGTDTQYF
TRBD1,-,TRBV27,14,TRBJ1-2,TGTGCCAGCAGTGCCGACAGGGTGTGGGACGGCTACACCTTC,CASSADRVWDGYTF
-,-,TRBV27,11,TRBJ1-1,TGTGCCAGCAGTCCAGGGTGGCGAGCTTTCTTT,CASSPGWRAFF
TRBD1,-,TRBV19,15,TRBJ2-3,TGTGCCAGTAGTAAACCGGGACAGCCAAAAGATACGCAGTATTTT,CASSKPGQPKDTQYF
-,-,TRBV11-2,12,TRBJ1-1,TGTGCCAGCAGCGTTGCGAGCACTGAAGCTTTCTTT,CASSVASTEAFF
TRBD2,-,TRBV5-4,15,TRBJ2-5,TGTGCCAGCAGCGTGACTAGCGGGGGGGCGGAGACCCAGTACTTC,CASSVTSGGAETQYF
-,-,TRBV5-8,16,TRBJ2-3,TGTGCCAGCAGCTTAGGACACAGGGTAGTAGGAGATACGCAGTATTTT,CASSLGHRVVGDTQYF
-,-,TRBV6-5,13,TRBJ2-3,TGTGCCAGCACCCGGGACACCACAGATACGCAGTATTTT,CASTRDTTDTQYF
-,-,TRBV19,17,TRBJ2-6,TGTGCCAGTAGTAGCGGCAGGCCAGCGGCTGGGGCCAACGTCCTGACTTTC,CASSSGRPAAGANVLTF
-,-,TRBV15,15,TRBJ2-5,TGTGCCACCAGCAGACCGCCCGGGGTAGGGGAGACCCAGTACTTC,CATSRPPGVGETQYF
-,-,TRBV7-2,16,TRBJ1-5,TGTGCCAGCAGCTTAGAGGCAGCGTATAGCAATCAGCCCCAGCATTTT,CASSLEAAYSNQPQHF
-,-,TRBV15,14,TRBJ1-1,TGTGCCACCAGCAGGAAGACAGGACTCACTGAAGCTTTCTTT,CATSRKTGLTEAFF
TRBD1,-,TRBV7-8,15,TRBJ1-1,TGTGCCAGCAGCCTTTTACAGGGGCAGGGCACTGAAGCTTTCTTT,CASSLLQGQGTEAFF
TRBD2,-,TRBV5-1,16,TRBJ2-2,TGCGCCAGCAGCTTTACTAGCGGGGGGAACACCGGGGAGCTGTTTTTT,CASSFTSGGNTGELFF
TRBD2,few,TRBV11-2,16,TRBJ2-7,TGTGCCAGCAGCGGACTAGCGGGACAGAGCTCCTACGAGCAGTACTTC,CASSGLAGQSSYEQYF
TRBD1,-,TRBV14,14,TRBJ2-7,TGTGCCAGCAGCCGGGGACAGGGGTCCTACGAGCAGTACTTC,CASSRGQGSYEQYF
TRBD1,-,TRBV28,15,TRBJ1-6,TGTGCCAGCAGTTTGCGGACAGGGGTAGGTTCACCCCTCCACTTT,CASSLRTGVGSPLHF
TRBD1,-,TRBV14,14,TRBJ1-2,TGTGCCAGCAGCCCCCTGACAGGGTACTATGGCTACACCTTC,CASSPLTGYYGYTF
-,-,TRBV19,15,TRBJ2-3,TGTGCCAGTAGTTTATCCCGGGGTAGCACAGATACGCAGTATTTT,CASSLSRGSTDTQYF
TRBD1,once,TRBV12-5,14,TRBJ2-5,TGTGCTAGTGGGGGGACAGGGAGCCAAGAGACCCAGTACTTC,CASGGTGSQETQYF
TRBD1,-,TRBV5-4,14,TRBJ1-4,TGTGCCATCGGACAGGCTGAATTAAATGAAAAACTGTTTTTT,CAIGQAELNEKLFF